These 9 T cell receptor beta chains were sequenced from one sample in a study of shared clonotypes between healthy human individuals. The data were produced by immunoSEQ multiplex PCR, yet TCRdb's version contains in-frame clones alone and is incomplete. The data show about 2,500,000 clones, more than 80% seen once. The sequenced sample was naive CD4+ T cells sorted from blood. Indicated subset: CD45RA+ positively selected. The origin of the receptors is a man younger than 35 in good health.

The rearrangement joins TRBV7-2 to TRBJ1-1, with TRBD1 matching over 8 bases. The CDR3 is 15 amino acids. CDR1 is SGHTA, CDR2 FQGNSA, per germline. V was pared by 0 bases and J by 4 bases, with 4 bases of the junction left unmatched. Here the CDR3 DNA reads TGTGCCAGCAGCTTAGCCTGGACAGGGAGCACTGAAGCTTTCTTT. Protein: CASSLAWTGSTEAFF.

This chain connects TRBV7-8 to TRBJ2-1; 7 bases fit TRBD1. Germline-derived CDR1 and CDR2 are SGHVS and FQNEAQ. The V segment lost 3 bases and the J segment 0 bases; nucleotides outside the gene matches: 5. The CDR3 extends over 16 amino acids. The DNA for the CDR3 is TGTGCCAGCAGCTTTGGACAGGTTAGCTCCTACAATGAGCAGTTCTTC. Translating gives CASSFGQVSSYNEQFF.

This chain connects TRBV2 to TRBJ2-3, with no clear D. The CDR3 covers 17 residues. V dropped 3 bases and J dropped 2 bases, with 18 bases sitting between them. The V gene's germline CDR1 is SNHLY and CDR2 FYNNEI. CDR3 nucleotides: TGTGCCAGCAGTGAGTTCGTCGGCCAGTCCTTCACAGATACGCAGTATTTT. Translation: CASSEFVGQSFTDTQYF.

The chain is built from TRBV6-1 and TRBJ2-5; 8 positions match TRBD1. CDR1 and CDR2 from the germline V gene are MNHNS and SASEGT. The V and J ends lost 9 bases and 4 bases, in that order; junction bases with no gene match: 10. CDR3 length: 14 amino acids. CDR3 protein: CARSLGQGRETQYF. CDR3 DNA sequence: TGTGCCAGATCTCTCGGACAGGGCCGAGAGACCCAGTACTTC.

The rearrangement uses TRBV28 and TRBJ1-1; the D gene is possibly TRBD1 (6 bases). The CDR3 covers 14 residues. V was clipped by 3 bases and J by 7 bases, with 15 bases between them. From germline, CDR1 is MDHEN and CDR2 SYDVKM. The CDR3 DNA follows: TGTGCCAGCAGTTTCCGTGGGGGGGGGCTTGAAGCTTTCTTT. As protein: CASSFRGGGLEAFF.

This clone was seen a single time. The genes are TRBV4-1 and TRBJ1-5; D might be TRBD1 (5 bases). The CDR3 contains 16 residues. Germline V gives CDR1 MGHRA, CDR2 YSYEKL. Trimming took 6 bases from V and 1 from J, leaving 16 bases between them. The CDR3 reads CASSWGRGESNQPQHF. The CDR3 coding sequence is TGCGCCAGCAGTTGGGGGAGGGGTGAAAGCAATCAGCCCCAGCATTTT.

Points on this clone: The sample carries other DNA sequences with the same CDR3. CDR3 sequence: CASRPRDRVNYGYTF. The CDR3, as DNA: TGTGCCAGCAGACCCCGGGACAGAGTTAACTATGGCTACACCTTC. The rearrangement joins TRBV28 to TRBJ1-2, with TRBD1 matching over 7 bases. J lost 1 base, V lost 6 bases, and 8 bases had no gene match. The CDR3 length is 15 residues. CDR1 and CDR2 (germline): MDHEN, SYDVKM.

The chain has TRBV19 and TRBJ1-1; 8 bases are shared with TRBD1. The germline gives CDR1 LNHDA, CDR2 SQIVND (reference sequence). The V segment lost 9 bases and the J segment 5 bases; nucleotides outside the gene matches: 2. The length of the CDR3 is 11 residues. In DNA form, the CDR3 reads TGTGCCAGCAGGGGGCATACTGAAGCTTTCTTT. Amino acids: CASRGHTEAFF.

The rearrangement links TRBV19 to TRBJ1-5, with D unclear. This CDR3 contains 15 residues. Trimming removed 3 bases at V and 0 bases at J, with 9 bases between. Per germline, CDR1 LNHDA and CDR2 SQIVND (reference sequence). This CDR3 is CASSISPYSNQPQHF. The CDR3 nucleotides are TGTGCCAGTAGTATCTCCCCGTATAGCAATCAGCCCCAGCATTTT.